This T cell receptor beta chain was profiled in a study of beta chain features in type 1 diabetes. Overall study results and limits: Among all four CD4+ subsets, Type 1 diabetes patients had TCRB CDR3s that were moderately but significantly shorter. Still unanswered here is whether HLA type influences TCRB rearrangement.

CDR3 length equals 13 residues. Between the trimmed V and J ends, which lost 3 bases and 6 bases, there was a span of 9 bases. Germline V gene data show CDR1 as SGHNT and CDR2 as YYREEE (reference sequence). In total, each donor contributed a single heparinised blood draw that averaged about 120 mL. By way of CD45RO/CCR7/CD25/CD127/CD95/CD27, the CD4+ regulatory, stem cell-like memory, central memory and naive cells were sorted. Expressed TCRB transcripts were sequenced because the isolated RNA had all been reverse transcribed beforehand. Data came from immunoSEQ multiplex PCR; TCRdb stores just in-frame clones and leaves some out. Of around 350,000 clones in the sample, approximately 12% were seen once. This clone was seen a few times. Its antigen is as yet unknown.

The receptor comes from a man in his late teens or twenties in good health. The V gene is TRBV5-4, the J gene TRBJ2-2; D remains unclear. The sample consisted of naive CD4+ T cells from blood. The CDR3 DNA sequence: TGTGCCAGCAGCTCAACGAGTGCCGGGGAGCTGTTTTTT. Amino acid sequence: CASSSTSAGELFF.